One and the same sample provided the 23 T cell receptor beta chains below, sequenced in a study of cytotoxic CD8 clonotypes in ibrutinib-treated CLL. The data were produced by immunoSEQ multiplex PCR, yet TCRdb's version contains in-frame clones alone and is incomplete. Here the sample spans under 200,000 clones, roughly 80% being singletons. This specimen was PBMCs, taken after 12 months of ibrutinib treatment. These receptors were obtained from a human donor with chronic lymphocytic leukemia.

V usage is TRBV30 and J usage is TRBJ2-5; 9 bases align to TRBD2. With 5 bases clipped from V and 2 bases from J, the junction kept 9 bases outside the gene matches. CDR1 and CDR2 (germline): GTSNPN, SVGIG (reference sequence). The CDR3 length is 15 residues. DNA of the CDR3: TGTGCCTGGCGGGAGAGGGCGGGGGGGCAAGAGACCCAGTACTTC. As protein: CAWRERAGGQETQYF.

This chain links TRBV19 with TRBJ1-5; tentative D call: TRBD1 (6 bases). Germline-derived CDR1 and CDR2 are LNHDA and SQIVND (reference sequence). The CDR3 runs to 14 residues. V was cut by 6 bases and J by 3 bases, with 12 bases left in between. For the CDR3, the DNA is TGTGCCAGTAGCCCCGGACAGATCAATCAGCCCCAGCATTTT. Protein sequence: CASSPGQINQPQHF.

V usage is TRBV10-3 and J usage is TRBJ1-5; tentative D call: TRBD1 (5 bases). The V end lost 4 bases, the J end lost 0 bases, and 10 bases lay between the germline ends. The CDR3 spans 15 residues. CDR1 and CDR2 (germline): ENHRY, SYGVKD. The CDR3 DNA reads as TGTGCCATCAGTGCGGAGGGGAATAGCAATCAGCCCCAGCATTTT. Residues: CAISAEGNSNQPQHF.

This rearrangement joins TRBV4-2 to TRBJ2-1; 10 bases map to TRBD1. The CDR3 is 17 amino acids. Looked up from germline, CDR1 is LGHNA and CDR2 is YNFKEQ. J lost 4 bases, V lost 0 bases, and 6 bases had no gene match. This CDR3 reads CASSQEPGTGVYNEQFF. CDR3 DNA sequence: TGTGCCAGCAGCCAAGAACCCGGGACAGGGGTATACAATGAGCAGTTCTTC.

This chain links TRBV19 with TRBJ1-2; D not resolved. Trimming stripped 6 bases from V and 3 bases from J, with 14 bases between. The CDR3 is 14 residues long. CDR1 is LNHDA, CDR2 SQIVND, per germline (reference sequence). The CDR3 loop is CASRSSGGYYGYTF. CDR3 sequence (DNA): TGTGCCAGTAGGTCATCTGGCGGTTACTATGGCTACACCTTC.

The table lists this clone with a few counts. This chain uses TRBV6-1 with TRBJ1-5; 10 nucleotides align to TRBD1. The CDR3 extends over 16 amino acids. V shed 3 bases and J 4 bases; nucleotides not matched to a gene: 6. Germline CDR1 reads MNHNS; CDR2 reads SASEGT. CDR3 amino acids: CASSEGQGRVNQPQHF. As DNA, the CDR3 is TGTGCCAGCAGTGAGGGACAGGGGCGTGTTAATCAGCCCCAGCATTTT.

V gene TRBV6-5 combines with J gene TRBJ2-1; maybe TRBD2 (5 bases). Trimming shortened V by 8 bases and J by 3 bases, and 17 bases separated the two germline ends. CDR1 is MNHEY and CDR2 is SVGAGI in the germline V gene. The CDR3 runs 15 residues. The CDR3: CASSTDLGSYNEQFF. CDR3 nucleotides: TGTGCCAGCTCGACCGACCTAGGGAGCTACAATGAGCAGTTCTTC.

The chain carries TRBV9 and TRBJ1-2; tentative D call: TRBD1 (5 bases). Trimming stripped 4 bases from V and 1 base from J, with 14 bases between. The germline V gene encodes CDR1 SGDLS and CDR2 YYNGEE. There are 15 residues in the CDR3. CDR3 nucleotides: TGTGCCAGCAGCCCCCGGGCCCAGGGTAACTATGGCTACACCTTC. It translates to CASSPRAQGNYGYTF.

V and J are TRBV30 and TRBJ2-3, with a weak D call TRBD1 (6 bases). The V end was cut by 2 bases, the J end by 4 bases, with 13 bases between. The CDR3 consists of 14 residues. The germline V gene has CDR1 GTSNPN and CDR2 SVGIG (reference sequence). The CDR3, as DNA: TGTGCCTGGAGTCTCAGGGACAAGGCAGATACGCAGTATTTT. Amino acid sequence: CAWSLRDKADTQYF. The whole variable domain, filled in from reference TRBV30 and TRBJ2-3, reads SQTIHQWPATLVQPVGSPLSLECTVEGTSNPNLYWYRQAAGRGLQLLFYSVGIGQISSEVPQNLSASRPQDRQFILSSKKLLLSDSGFYLCAWSLRDKADTQYFGPGTRLTVL.

This chain joins TRBV28 and TRBJ2-2, with 9 bases fitting TRBD2. V shed 0 bases, J shed 0 bases, and the junction held 2 bases outside the gene matches. CDR1 is MDHEN, CDR2 SYDVKM, per germline. This CDR3 has 17 residues. DNA of the CDR3: TGTGCCAGCAGTTTATGGGCGGGAGGGCCGAACACCGGGGAGCTGTTTTTT. Translating gives CASSLWAGGPNTGELFF.

J is TRBJ2-6 and V is TRBV19, with D unclear. Trimming took off 3 bases at V and 0 bases at J, with 6 bases between the two ends. This CDR3 has 15 residues. Germline CDR1 LNHDA, CDR2 SQIVND (reference sequence). Written as DNA, the CDR3 is TGTGCCAGTAGTATTGACTTCTCTGGGGCCAACGTCCTGACTTTC. Its translation: CASSIDFSGANVLTF.

V is TRBV7-6 and J is TRBJ2-7, with 8 bases fitting TRBD1. The CDR3 has 15 amino acids. Germline V gene lookup returns CDR1 SGHVS and CDR2 FNYEAQ. Unmatched junction bases numbered 5, after V lost 4 bases and J lost 0 bases. The CDR3 spells CASSSRTGPSYEQYF. The CDR3 DNA follows: TGTGCCAGCAGCTCCAGGACAGGGCCCTCCTACGAGCAGTACTTC.

This chain connects TRBV18 to TRBJ1-1; D gene uncertain. Germline values: CDR1 KGHSH, CDR2 LQKENI. The CDR3 is 13 amino acids. Between the trimmed V and J ends, which lost 3 bases and 4 bases, there was a span of 9 bases. DNA of the CDR3: TGTGCCAGCTCACCCTCCGTCAGCACTGAAGCTTTCTTT. The encoded protein is CASSPSVSTEAFF.

The gene calls are TRBV28 and TRBJ2-2; no clear D gene. Per the germline V gene, CDR1 is MDHEN and CDR2 is SYDVKM. This CDR3 contains 12 residues. Trimming cost V 8 bases and J 4 bases, with 8 bases left between them. CDR3 sequence: CASQMGTGELFF. DNA for the CDR3: TGTGCCAGCCAAATGGGCACCGGGGAGCTGTTTTTT. Full variable domain (remainder filled in from reference TRBV28 and TRBJ2-2): DVKVTQSSRYLVKRTGEKVFLECVQDMDHENMFWYRQDPGLGLRLIYFSYDVKMKEKGDIPEGYSVSREKKERFSLILESASTNQTSMYLCASQMGTGELFFGEGSRLTVL.

The rearrangement uses TRBV27 and TRBJ1-5; the D gene is possibly TRBD1 (6 bases). V gave up 5 bases and J gave up 0 bases, with 14 bases separating them. Germline CDR1 reads MNHEY; CDR2 reads SMNVEV (reference sequence). This CDR3 has 16 amino acids. The CDR3 here is CASSTGQTDSNQPQHF. In nucleotides, the CDR3 is TGTGCCAGCAGTACCGGACAGACTGATAGCAATCAGCCCCAGCATTTT.

V gene TRBV30 combines with J gene TRBJ1-2; 7 bases line up with TRBD1. V lost 0 bases, J lost 14 bases, and 6 bases stayed unmatched. CDR1 is GTSNPN, CDR2 SVGIG, per germline (reference sequence). This CDR3 contains 11 residues. CDR3 bases: TGTGCCTGGAGTGTAGGGGGACAGAAGACCTTC. Amino acid sequence: CAWSVGGQKTF. The entire variable domain, with the rest obtained from reference TRBV30 and TRBJ1-2, is as follows: SQTIHQWPATLVQPVGSPLSLECTVEGTSNPNLYWYRQAAGRGLQLLFYSVGIGQISSEVPQNLSASRPQDRQFILSSKKLLLSDSGFYLCAWSVGGQKTFGSGTRLTVV.

The CDR3 protein is CASSDNGGGIGYGYTF. The CDR3 nucleotides are TGTGCCAGCAGTGATAATGGGGGGGGCATCGGTTATGGCTACACCTTC. The gene calls are TRBV2 and TRBJ1-2; the D gene is possibly TRBD1 (6 bases). V lost 3 bases and J 5 bases, leaving 19 bases between the germline ends. CDR3 length: 16 residues. The germline gives CDR1 SNHLY, CDR2 FYNNEI.

Only a few counts were recorded for this clone. V usage is TRBV4-2 and J usage is TRBJ1-5; TRBD1 agrees at 8 bases. The germline CDR1 and CDR2 sequences are LGHNA and YNFKEQ. The CDR3 runs to 16 residues. With V trimmed by 3 bases and J by 2 bases, 6 bases remained unmatched. As DNA, the CDR3 is TGTGCCAGCAGCCAGAACCCGACAGGGGGCAATCAGCCCCAGCATTTT. Translated, it gives CASSQNPTGGNQPQHF.

The V gene is TRBV19, the J gene TRBJ1-2, with 10 bases identical to TRBD1. J gave up 6 bases and V 7 bases, and 8 bases lay outside the gene matches. The germline CDR1 and CDR2 sequences are LNHDA and SQIVND (reference sequence). The CDR3 loop spans 14 amino acids. CDR3 sequence: CASMGDRGADGYTF. Here the CDR3 DNA reads TGTGCCAGTATGGGGGACAGGGGAGCGGATGGCTACACCTTC.

The rearrangement joins TRBV18 to TRBJ2-5, with D uncertain. V shed 3 bases and J shed 2 bases, with 10 bases lying between them. This CDR3 is 14 amino acids long. CDR1 is KGHSH, CDR2 LQKENI, per germline. DNA of the CDR3: TGTGCCAGCTCACCCCCATTCCCTCAAGAGACCCAGTACTTC. Amino acid sequence: CASSPPFPQETQYF.

V usage is TRBV7-9 and J usage is TRBJ2-3; TRBD2 agrees at 12 bases. V dropped 4 bases and J dropped 6; count of bases not matched to a gene: 5. This CDR3 is built from 15 residues. Germline V CDR1 and CDR2: SEHNR, FQNEAQ (reference sequence). The CDR3 coding sequence is TGTGCCAGCAGCTCCGGACTAGCGGGACCTGATACGCAGTATTTT. It yields the protein CASSSGLAGPDTQYF.

The chain recombines TRBV6-5 with TRBJ1-1; no definite D call. Germline assignment: CDR1 MNHEY and CDR2 SVGAGI. V shed 11 bases and J shed 0 bases, with 16 bases lying between them. The CDR3 sequence is 14 residues long. The CDR3 sequence: CASRTVVMNTEAFF. The CDR3 DNA follows: TGTGCCTCCCGCACAGTGGTCATGAACACTGAAGCTTTCTTT.

The chain employs TRBV27 and TRBJ2-6, with TRBD2 identical over 7 bases. The trim removed 0 bases at V and 0 bases at J, leaving 5 bases unmatched. Per the germline V gene, CDR1 is MNHEY and CDR2 is SMNVEV (reference sequence). The CDR3 is made up of 18 amino acids. The CDR3 DNA is TGTGCCAGCAGTTTATCCCCACTAGCGTTCTCTGGGGCCAACGTCCTGACTTTC. As protein: CASSLSPLAFSGANVLTF.